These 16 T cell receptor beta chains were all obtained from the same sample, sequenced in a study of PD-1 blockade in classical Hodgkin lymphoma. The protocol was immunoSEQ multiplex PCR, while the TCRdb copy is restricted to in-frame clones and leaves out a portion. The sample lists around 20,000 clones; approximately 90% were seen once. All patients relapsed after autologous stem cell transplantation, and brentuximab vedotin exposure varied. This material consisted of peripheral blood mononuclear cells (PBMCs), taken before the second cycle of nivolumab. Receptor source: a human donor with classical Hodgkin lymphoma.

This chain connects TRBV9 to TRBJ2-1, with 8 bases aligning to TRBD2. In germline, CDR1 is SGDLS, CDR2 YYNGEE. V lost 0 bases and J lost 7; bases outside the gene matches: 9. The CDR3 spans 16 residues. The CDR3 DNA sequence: TGTGCCAGCAGCGTAGATTTGCGGGGGGCCGGGAATGAGCAGTTCTTC. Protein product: CASSVDLRGAGNEQFF.

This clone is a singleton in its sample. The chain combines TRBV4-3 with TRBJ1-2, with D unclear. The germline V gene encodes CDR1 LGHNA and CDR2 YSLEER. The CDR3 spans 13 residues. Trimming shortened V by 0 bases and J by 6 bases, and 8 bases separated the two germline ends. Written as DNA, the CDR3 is TGCGCCAGCAGCCAAGAGAGAGGTCATGGCTACACCTTC. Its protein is CASSQERGHGYTF.

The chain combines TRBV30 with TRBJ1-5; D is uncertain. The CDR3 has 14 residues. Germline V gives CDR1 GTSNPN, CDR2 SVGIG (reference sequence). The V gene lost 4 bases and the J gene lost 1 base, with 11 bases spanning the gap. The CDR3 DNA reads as TGTGCCTGGAATCGGGAGATCAGCAATCAGCCCCAGCATTTT. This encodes CAWNREISNQPQHF.

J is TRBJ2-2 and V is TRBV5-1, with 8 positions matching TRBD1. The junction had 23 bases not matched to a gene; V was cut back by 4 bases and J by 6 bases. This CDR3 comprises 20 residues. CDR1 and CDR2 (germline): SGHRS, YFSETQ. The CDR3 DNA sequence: TGCGCCAGCAGCCCGAAACCGACAGGGGACCTCATAAATTCTCCCGGGGAGCTGTTTTTT. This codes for CASSPKPTGDLINSPGELFF.

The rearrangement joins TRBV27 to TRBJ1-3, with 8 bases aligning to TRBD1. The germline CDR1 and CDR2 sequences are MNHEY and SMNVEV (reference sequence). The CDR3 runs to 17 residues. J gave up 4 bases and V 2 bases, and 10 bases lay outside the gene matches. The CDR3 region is CASSLTPPDRAGNTIYF. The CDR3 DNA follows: TGTGCCAGCAGTTTAACCCCCCCGGACAGGGCGGGAAACACCATATATTTT.

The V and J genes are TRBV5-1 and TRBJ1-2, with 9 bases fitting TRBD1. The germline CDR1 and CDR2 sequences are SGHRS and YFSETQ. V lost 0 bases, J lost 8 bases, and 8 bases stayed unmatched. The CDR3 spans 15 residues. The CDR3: CASSLEWDRVGGYTF. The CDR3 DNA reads TGCGCCAGCAGCTTGGAATGGGACAGGGTCGGCGGCTACACCTTC.

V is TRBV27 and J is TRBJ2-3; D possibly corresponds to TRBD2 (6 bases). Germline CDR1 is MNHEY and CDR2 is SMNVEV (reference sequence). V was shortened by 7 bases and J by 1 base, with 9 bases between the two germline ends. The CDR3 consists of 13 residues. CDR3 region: CASTGVRTDTQYF. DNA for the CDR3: TGTGCCAGCACGGGGGTACGCACAGATACGCAGTATTTT.

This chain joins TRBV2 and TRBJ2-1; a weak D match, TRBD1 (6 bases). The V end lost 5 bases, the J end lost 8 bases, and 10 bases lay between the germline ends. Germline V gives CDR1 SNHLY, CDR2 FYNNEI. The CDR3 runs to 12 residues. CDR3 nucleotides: TGTGCCAGCAGTACACAGGGTTATGAGCAGTTCTTC. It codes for CASSTQGYEQFF.

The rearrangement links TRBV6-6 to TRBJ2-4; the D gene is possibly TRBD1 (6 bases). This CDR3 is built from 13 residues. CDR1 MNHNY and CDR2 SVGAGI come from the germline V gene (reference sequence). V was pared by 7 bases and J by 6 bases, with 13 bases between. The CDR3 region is CASINRDSNIQYF. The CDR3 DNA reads TGTGCCAGCATTAACAGGGATTCAAACATTCAGTACTTC.

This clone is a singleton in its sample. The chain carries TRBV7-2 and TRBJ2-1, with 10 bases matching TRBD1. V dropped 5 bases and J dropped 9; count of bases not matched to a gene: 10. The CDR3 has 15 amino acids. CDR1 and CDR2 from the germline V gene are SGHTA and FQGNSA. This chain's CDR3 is CASSRDRGRFAEQFF. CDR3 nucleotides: TGTGCCAGCAGCCGCGACAGGGGGCGTTTTGCTGAGCAGTTCTTC.

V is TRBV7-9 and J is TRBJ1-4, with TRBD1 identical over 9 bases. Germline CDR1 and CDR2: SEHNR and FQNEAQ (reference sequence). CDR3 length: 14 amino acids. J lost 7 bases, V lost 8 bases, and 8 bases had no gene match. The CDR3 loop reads CASGTGSFSEKLFF. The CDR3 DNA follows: TGTGCCAGCGGGACAGGGAGTTTTAGTGAAAAACTGTTTTTT. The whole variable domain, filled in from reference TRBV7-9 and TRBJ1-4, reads DTGVSQNPRHKITKRGQNVTFRCDPISEHNRLYWYRQTLGQGPEFLTYFQNEAQLEKSRLLSDRFSAERPKGSFSTLEIQRTEQGDSAMYLCASGTGSFSEKLFFGSGTQLSVL.

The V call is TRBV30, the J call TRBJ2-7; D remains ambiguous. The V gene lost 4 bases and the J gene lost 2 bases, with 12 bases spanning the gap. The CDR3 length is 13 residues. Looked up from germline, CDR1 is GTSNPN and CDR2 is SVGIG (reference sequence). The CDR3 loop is CAWTGSPAYEQYF. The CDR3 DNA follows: TGTGCCTGGACAGGCAGTCCTGCCTACGAGCAGTACTTC.

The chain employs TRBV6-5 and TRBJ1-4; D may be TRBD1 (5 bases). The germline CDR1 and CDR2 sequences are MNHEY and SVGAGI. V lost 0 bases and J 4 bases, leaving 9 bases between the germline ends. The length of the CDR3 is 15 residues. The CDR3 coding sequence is TGTGCCAGCAGTTACTCGGGGACTAATAATGAAAAACTGTTTTTT. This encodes CASSYSGTNNEKLFF.

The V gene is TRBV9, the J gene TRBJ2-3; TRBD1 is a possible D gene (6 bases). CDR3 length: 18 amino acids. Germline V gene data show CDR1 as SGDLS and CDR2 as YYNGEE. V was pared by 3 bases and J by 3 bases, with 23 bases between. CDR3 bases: TGTGCCAGCAGCGCCTTTTACCGGGACACCGGTGGTACAGATACGCAGTATTTT. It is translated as CASSAFYRDTGGTDTQYF. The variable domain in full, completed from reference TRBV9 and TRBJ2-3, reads DSGVTQTPKHLITATGQRVTLRCSPRSGDLSVYWYQQSLDQGLQFLIQYYNGEERAKGNILERFSAQQFPDLHSELNLSSLELGDSALYFCASSAFYRDTGGTDTQYFGPGTRLTVL.

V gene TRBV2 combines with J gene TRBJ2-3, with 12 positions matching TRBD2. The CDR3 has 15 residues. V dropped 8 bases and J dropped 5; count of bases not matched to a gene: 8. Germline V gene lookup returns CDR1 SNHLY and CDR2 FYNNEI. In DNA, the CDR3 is TGTGCCAGCGGACCTCCGGGACTAGCGGGAGATACGCAGTATTTT. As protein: CASGPPGLAGDTQYF.

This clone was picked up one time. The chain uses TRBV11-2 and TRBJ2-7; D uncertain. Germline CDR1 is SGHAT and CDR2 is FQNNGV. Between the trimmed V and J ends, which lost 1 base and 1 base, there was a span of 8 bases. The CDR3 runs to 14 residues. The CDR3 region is CASSLGVGSYEQYF. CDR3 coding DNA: TGTGCCAGCAGCTTAGGTGTCGGTTCCTACGAGCAGTACTTC.